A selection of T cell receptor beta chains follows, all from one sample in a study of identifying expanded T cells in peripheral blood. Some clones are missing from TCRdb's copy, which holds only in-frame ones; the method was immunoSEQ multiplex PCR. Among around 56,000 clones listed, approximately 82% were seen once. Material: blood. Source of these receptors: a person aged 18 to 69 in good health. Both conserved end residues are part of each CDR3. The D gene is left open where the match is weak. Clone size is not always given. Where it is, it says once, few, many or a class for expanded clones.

cdr3_aa: CASRQGRQETQYF
cdr3_nt: TGCGCCAGCAGGCAGGGGCGACAAGAGACCCAGTACTTC
d_call: NA
j_call: TRBJ2-5
v_call: TRBV10-2
clone_size: NA

cdr3_aa: CASSQDLGLAVHEQYF
cdr3_nt: TGCGCCAGCAGCCAAGATCTGGGACTAGCGGTCCACGAGCAGTACTTC
d_call: TRBD2
j_call: TRBJ2-7
v_call: TRBV4-3
clone_size: NA

cdr3_aa: CASSYSRVVRNEKLFF
cdr3_nt: TGTGCCAGCAGTTACTCGCGAGTTGTTCGGAATGAAAAACTGTTTTTT
d_call: NA
j_call: TRBJ1-4
v_call: TRBV6-5
clone_size: once

cdr3_aa: CASSVMRTGAFNTEAFF
cdr3_nt: TGTGCCAGCAGTGTGATGAGGACAGGGGCCTTTAACACTGAAGCTTTCTTT
d_call: TRBD1
j_call: TRBJ1-1
v_call: TRBV2
clone_size: NA

cdr3_aa: CASSPGQGGNTIYF
cdr3_nt: TGTGCCAGCTCACCGGGACAGGGAGGAAACACCATATATTTT
d_call: TRBD1
j_call: TRBJ1-3
v_call: TRBV18
clone_size: NA

cdr3_aa: CSVGGTEAFF
cdr3_nt: TGCAGCGTTGGGGGGACTGAAGCTTTCTTT
d_call: NA
j_call: TRBJ1-1
v_call: TRBV29-1
clone_size: few

cdr3_aa: CASSQGPFNEQFF
cdr3_nt: TGTGCCAGCAGCCAAGGTCCTTTCAATGAGCAGTTCTTC
d_call: NA
j_call: TRBJ2-1
v_call: TRBV14
clone_size: NA

cdr3_aa: CASSSGLKNTEAFF
cdr3_nt: TGTGCCAGCAGTTCGGGACTTAAGAACACTGAAGCTTTCTTT
d_call: NA
j_call: TRBJ1-1
v_call: TRBV27
clone_size: once

cdr3_aa: CASSRGSYTF
cdr3_nt: TGTGCCAGCAGCCGTGGGTCCTACACCTTC
d_call: NA
j_call: TRBJ1-2
v_call: TRBV6-1
clone_size: NA

cdr3_aa: CASSLDRGRQETQYF
cdr3_nt: TGTGCCAGCAGCTTGGACAGGGGAAGGCAAGAGACCCAGTACTTC
d_call: TRBD1
j_call: TRBJ2-5
v_call: TRBV9
clone_size: NA

cdr3_aa: CASRKLGGTTTDTQYF
cdr3_nt: TGTGCCAGCAGGAAGCTCGGCGGGACTACCACAGATACGCAGTATTTT
d_call: TRBD2
j_call: TRBJ2-3
v_call: TRBV6-4
clone_size: NA

cdr3_aa: CTKNPPSAGGYADTQYF
cdr3_nt: TGCACCAAAAACCCTCCCTCGGCGGGGGGGTATGCAGATACGCAGTATTTT
d_call: NA
j_call: TRBJ2-3
v_call: TRBV1
clone_size: NA

cdr3_aa: CASRRDRGGNSPLHF
cdr3_nt: TGTGCCAGCAGGCGGGACAGAGGTGGGAATTCACCCCTCCACTTT
d_call: TRBD1
j_call: TRBJ1-6
v_call: TRBV6-5
clone_size: NA

cdr3_aa: CASSLAGGRMNTEAFF
cdr3_nt: TGCGCCAGCAGCTTGGCTGGGGGGCGCATGAACACTGAAGCTTTCTTT
d_call: NA
j_call: TRBJ1-1
v_call: TRBV5-1
clone_size: few

cdr3_aa: CASSIRIGTGDSETQYF
cdr3_nt: TGTGCCAGCAGCATTCGGATCGGGACAGGGGATTCGGAGACCCAGTACTTC
d_call: TRBD1
j_call: TRBJ2-5
v_call: TRBV7-9
clone_size: NA

cdr3_aa: CASSQESGQGAIVAGNTIYF
cdr3_nt: TGCGCCAGCAGCCAAGAGTCCGGACAGGGGGCGATAGTGGCTGGAAACACCATATATTTT
d_call: TRBD1
j_call: TRBJ1-3
v_call: TRBV4-1
clone_size: once